Described below is a single T cell receptor (beta chain) sequence and its context. Its target is unknown. This record belongs to a study of cytomegalovirus exposure and HLA in healthy donors. The study's findings and limits: The study reported that TCR beta sequences accurately predicted HLA-A and HLA-B alleles in most subjects. The listing of fewer than 200 TCR beta chains classed them as cytomegalovirus-associated.

Donors were ostensibly healthy at sampling, although undocumented immune exposures were probable. The PCR was carried out with 60 Vbeta primers and 13 Jbeta primers. Clones were sequenced by immunoSEQ multiplex PCR, and TCRdb holds only the in-frame ones, with some missing. The profile shows about 190,000 clones, approximately 88% of them singletons. Losses at the gene ends were 5 bases for V and 10 bases for J; bases not matched to a gene: 8. The CDR3 has 14 residues. Per germline, CDR1 LNHDA and CDR2 SQIVND (reference sequence). Sample: PBMCs. The sequence came from a woman aged 45-65 years in good health and CMV-seropositive. The chain combines TRBV19 with TRBJ1-6; 7 positions agree with TRBD1. The CDR3 DNA follows: TGTGCCAGTAGTTCCCGACAGGGCAGGTCACCCCTCCACTTT. It encodes CASSSRQGRSPLHF. Variable domain in full (rest from reference TRBV19 and TRBJ1-6): DGGITQSPKYLFRKEGQNVTLSCEQNLNHDAMYWYRQDPGQGLRLIYYSQIVNDFQKGDIAEGYSVSREKKESFPLTVTSAQKNPTAFYLCASSSRQGRSPLHFGNGTRLTVT.